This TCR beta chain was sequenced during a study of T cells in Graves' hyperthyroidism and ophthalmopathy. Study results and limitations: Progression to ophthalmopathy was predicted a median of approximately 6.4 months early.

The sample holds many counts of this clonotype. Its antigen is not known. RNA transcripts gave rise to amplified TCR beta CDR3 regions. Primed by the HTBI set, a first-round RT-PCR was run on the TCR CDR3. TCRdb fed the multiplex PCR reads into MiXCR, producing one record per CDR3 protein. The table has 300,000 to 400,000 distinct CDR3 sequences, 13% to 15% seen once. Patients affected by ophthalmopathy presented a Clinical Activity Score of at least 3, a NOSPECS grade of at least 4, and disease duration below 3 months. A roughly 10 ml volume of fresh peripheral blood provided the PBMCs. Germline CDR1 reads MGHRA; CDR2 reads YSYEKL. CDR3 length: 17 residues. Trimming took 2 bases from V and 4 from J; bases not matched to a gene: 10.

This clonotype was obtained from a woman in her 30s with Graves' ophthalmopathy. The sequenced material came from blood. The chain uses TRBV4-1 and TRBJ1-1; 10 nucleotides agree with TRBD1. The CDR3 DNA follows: TGCGCCAGCAGCCAATTTCCCCGCGGGGACAGGGGCACTGAAGCTTTCTTT. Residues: CASSQFPRGDRGTEAFF.